This T cell receptor (beta chain) was sequenced during a study of blood T cell repertoires in COVID-19. Whole-study context: Both acute and convalescent COVID-19 samples were obtained from the United States, Italy and Spain. Sources were T cells, B-cell-depleted T cells, or PBMCs; the material itself was cDNA or gDNA.

Under the authors' procedure: Reference gene primers were amplified, and this amplification served to estimate nucleated cell counts. Method: immunoSEQ multiplex PCR; TCRdb's copy keeps in-frame clones and lacks some. V and J calls and clone size come straight from that table; D and trimming were deduced from the DNA. The sample records some 67,000 clones, approximately 88% being singletons. This clone was counted once. The source of this sequence is a woman aged 55 to 70 with acute or convalescent COVID-19. The specimen sequenced was peripheral blood.

CDR3 protein: CASSPQHNSYNSPLHF. Written as DNA, the CDR3 is TGTGCCAGCAGCCCCCAACATAACTCCTATAATTCACCCCTCCACTTT. The chain links TRBV3-1 (or the pseudogene TRBV3-2) to TRBJ1-6; D is uncertain. The germline V and J ends were trimmed by 4 bases and 0 bases, with 10 bases remaining between them. From germline, CDR1 is LGHDT and CDR2 YNNKEL (reference sequence). The CDR3 consists of 16 residues.